Below are 21 T cell receptor beta chains sequenced from a single sample in a study of blood T cell repertoires in COVID-19. Clones were read by immunoSEQ multiplex PCR, and TCRdb kept only the in-frame ones, dropping some. The table has 150,000 to 200,000 clones, approximately 79% seen once. The sequencing input was PBMCs or T cells enriched from blood (not recorded which). Every receptor here comes from a woman aged 60-75 years with acute COVID-19.

This clone was detected only a few times. The V and J genes are TRBV4-1 and TRBJ1-2; 8 positions agree with TRBD1. V gave up 3 bases and J gave up 4 bases; unmatched junction bases: 4. Germline lookup yields CDR1 MGHRA and CDR2 YSYEKL. CDR3 length: 14 amino acids. As DNA, the CDR3 is TGCGCCAGCAGCCAGGGACAGGAAACCTATGGCTACACCTTC. Its protein is CASSQGQETYGYTF.

V and J are TRBV3-1 (or the pseudogene TRBV3-2) and TRBJ1-2; the D gene is possibly TRBD1 (6 bases). The CDR3 has 16 residues. V was pared by 1 base and J by 6 bases, with 18 bases between. The germline V gene encodes CDR1 LGHDT and CDR2 YNNKEL (reference sequence). CDR3 sequence reads: CASSQVWARGYDGYTF. The CDR3 nucleotides are TGTGCCAGCAGCCAAGTATGGGCCAGGGGTTATGATGGCTACACCTTC.

The CDR3 loop reads CASSPWTGAGRGYTF. The CDR3 region has the DNA TGTGCCAGCAGTCCGTGGACAGGGGCCGGAAGGGGCTACACCTTC. The chain joins TRBV27 to TRBJ1-2; 9 bases fit TRBD1. The CDR3 spans 15 residues. The V gene's germline CDR1 is MNHEY and CDR2 SMNVEV (reference sequence). Losses at the gene ends were 5 bases for V and 8 bases for J; bases not matched to a gene: 12.

This chain links TRBV29-1 with TRBJ2-2; D might be TRBD1 (6 bases). This CDR3 has 14 residues. In germline, CDR1 is SQVTM, CDR2 ANQGSEA. V was trimmed by 7 bases and J by 1 base, leaving 13 bases between them. DNA for the CDR3: TGCAGCGCTGCTCTGGGACAGAACACCGGGGAGCTGTTTTTT. Amino acid sequence: CSAALGQNTGELFF.

The V gene is TRBV6-5, the J gene TRBJ2-1, with D unresolved. Looked up from germline, CDR1 is MNHEY and CDR2 is SVGAGI. CDR3 length equals 15 residues. The ends were cut back, 3 bases at V and 4 bases at J, with 13 bases in the middle. The CDR3 is CASSYLSAGYNEQFF. In DNA form, the CDR3 reads TGTGCCAGCAGTTATCTTTCCGCCGGTTACAATGAGCAGTTCTTC.

The chain employs TRBV30 and TRBJ2-7; TRBD2 matches at 13 bases. Germline V gives CDR1 GTSNPN, CDR2 SVGIG (reference sequence). The V and J ends lost 4 bases and 4 bases, in that order; junction bases with no gene match: 16. This CDR3 has 18 amino acids. CDR3 amino acids: CAWTVWRLAGGLEYEQYF. In DNA form, the CDR3 reads TGTGCCTGGACGGTCTGGAGACTAGCGGGAGGTTTAGAGTACGAGCAGTACTTC. Variable domain in full (rest from reference TRBV30 and TRBJ2-7): SQTIHQWPATLVQPVGSPLSLECTVEGTSNPNLYWYRQAAGRGLQLLFYSVGIGQISSEVPQNLSASRPQDRQFILSSKKLLLSDSGFYLCAWTVWRLAGGLEYEQYFGPGTRLTVT.

The rearrangement joins TRBV9 to TRBJ1-1, with D possibly matching TRBD1 (5 bases). Germline CDR1 SGDLS, CDR2 YYNGEE. The CDR3 consists of 13 residues. Trimming pared 1 base from V and 4 bases from J, leaving 8 bases between. CDR3: CASSVHGATEAFF. The CDR3 bases are TGTGCCAGCAGCGTACATGGGGCCACTGAAGCTTTCTTT.

V is TRBV5-4 and J is TRBJ2-2; perhaps TRBD2 as D (5 bases). Trimming left V 4 bases short and J 4 bases short, with 8 bases between. This CDR3 region has 13 residues. The V gene's germline CDR1 is SGHNT and CDR2 YYREEE (reference sequence). The DNA of the CDR3 is TGTGCCAGCAGCCGGGGTGGCACCGGGGAGCTGTTTTTT. It translates to CASSRGGTGELFF.

The gene calls are TRBV7-9 and TRBJ2-5; tentative D call: TRBD1 (5 bases). The CDR3 is 14 amino acids. The germline gives CDR1 SEHNR, CDR2 FQNEAQ (reference sequence). Trimming stripped 4 bases from V and 0 bases from J, with 9 bases between. CDR3 DNA sequence: TGTGCCAGCAGCTCCAGGGCGTACCAAGAGACCCAGTACTTC. Amino acids: CASSSRAYQETQYF.

This chain uses TRBV7-9 with TRBJ1-4, with a tentative D call TRBD1 (5 bases). Germline assignment: CDR1 SEHNR and CDR2 FQNEAQ (reference sequence). V lost 5 bases to trimming and J lost 8 bases, with 24 bases between them. The CDR3 sequence is 17 residues long. The DNA for the CDR3 is TGTGCCAGCAGCCCGCCAGGCCCGGGACTCAGGTGGGAAAAACTGTTTTTT. Translation: CASSPPGPGLRWEKLFF.

This chain joins TRBV30 and TRBJ1-2; 12 positions agree with TRBD1. Losses at the gene ends were 1 base for V and 7 bases for J; bases not matched to a gene: 4. CDR3 length: 14 residues. Germline lookup yields CDR1 GTSNPN and CDR2 SVGIG (reference sequence). CDR3 sequence reads: CAWSGDRGQGGYTF. As DNA, the CDR3 is TGTGCCTGGAGTGGGGACAGGGGGCAAGGTGGCTACACCTTC.

This clone was picked up one time. J is TRBJ1-1 and V is TRBV6-5; no reliable D call. The germline CDR1 and CDR2 sequences are MNHEY and SVGAGI. V lost 3 bases and J 10 bases, leaving 12 bases between the germline ends. The CDR3 sequence is 12 residues long. The CDR3 here is CASSYRGLGAFF. The CDR3, as DNA: TGTGCCAGCAGTTATCGGGGATTGGGAGCTTTCTTT.

The V gene is TRBV5-4, the J gene TRBJ2-6; a weak D match, TRBD1 (5 bases). Germline loops: CDR1 SGHNT, CDR2 YYREEE (reference sequence). The CDR3 length is 14 residues. V was clipped by 1 base and J by 3 bases, with 5 bases between them. CDR3 loop: CASSLRGGANVLTF. The CDR3 coding sequence is TGTGCCAGCAGCTTGAGGGGTGGGGCCAACGTCCTGACTTTC.

This sequence joins TRBV3-1 (or the pseudogene TRBV3-2) and TRBJ1-3; D might be TRBD1 (5 bases). CDR3 length: 16 residues. V lost 5 bases to trimming and J lost 2 bases, with 16 bases between them. CDR1 and CDR2 (germline): LGHDT, YNNKEL (reference sequence). Here the CDR3 reads CASSWDSASPGNTIYF. For the CDR3, the DNA is TGTGCCAGCAGCTGGGACTCAGCCAGCCCTGGAAACACCATATATTTT.

V gene TRBV27 combines with J gene TRBJ2-7; 11 bases map to TRBD2. Germline V gene data show CDR1 as MNHEY and CDR2 as SMNVEV (reference sequence). The J segment lost 3 bases and the V segment lost 6 bases, leaving 7 bases of the junction unmatched. This CDR3 is 15 amino acids long. Here the CDR3 reads CASSRGLADYYEQYF. The CDR3 DNA sequence: TGTGCCAGCAGCAGGGGACTAGCGGATTACTACGAGCAGTACTTC.

This rearrangement joins TRBV4-3 to TRBJ2-2; maybe TRBD2 (7 bases). Germline V gene sequence: CDR1 LGHNA, CDR2 YSLEER. The CDR3 is 17 residues long. Trimming took 0 bases from V and 6 from J, leaving 17 bases between them. CDR3 amino acids: CASSQDGGAGRSGELFF. CDR3 nucleotides: TGCGCCAGCAGCCAAGATGGGGGGGCAGGGCGGTCCGGGGAGCTGTTTTTT.

V usage is TRBV4-3 and J usage is TRBJ1-2; D uncertain. Germline V gene data show CDR1 as LGHNA and CDR2 as YSLEER. With 4 bases removed from V and 8 bases from J, the gap between germline ends came to 14 bases. The CDR3 totals 13 residues. The CDR3: CASSPWPGPGYTF. CDR3 in DNA: TGCGCCAGCAGCCCCTGGCCGGGTCCCGGCTACACCTTC.

The chain couples TRBV15 to TRBJ2-5; 15 positions agree with TRBD2. Unmatched junction bases numbered 12, after V lost 2 bases and J lost 2 bases. CDR3 length: 20 amino acids. CDR1 and CDR2 from the germline V gene are LNHNV and YYDKDF (reference sequence). Here the CDR3 DNA reads TGTGCCACCAGCAGATCGGGACTAGCGGGAGGCCTATTATTACAAGAGACCCAGTACTTC. Protein sequence: CATSRSGLAGGLLLQETQYF.

The chain recombines TRBV27 with TRBJ2-2, with a weak D call TRBD2 (5 bases). Germline V gene data show CDR1 as MNHEY and CDR2 as SMNVEV (reference sequence). The V gene lost 1 base and the J gene lost 3 bases, with 12 bases spanning the gap. The CDR3 consists of 16 residues. The CDR3 spells CASSLLGTRHTGELFF. The CDR3 coding sequence is TGTGCCAGCAGTTTATTGGGCACTAGGCACACCGGGGAGCTGTTTTTT.

This rearrangement joins TRBV6-1 to TRBJ1-5; D may be TRBD1 (5 bases). Trimming took 10 bases from V and 8 from J, leaving 12 bases between them. The CDR3 has 11 amino acids. Germline loops: CDR1 MNHNS, CDR2 SASEGT. In nucleotides, the CDR3 is TGTGCCACCATGGGGACTGAGCCCCAGCATTTT. This codes for CATMGTEPQHF.

The chain combines TRBV9 with TRBJ2-7; D ambiguous. CDR1 and CDR2 from the germline V gene are SGDLS and YYNGEE. The CDR3 has 13 residues. V was clipped by 3 bases and J by 3 bases, with 10 bases between them. Here the CDR3 DNA reads TGTGCCAGCAGCGCCCTAGTCGGCTACGAGCAGTACTTC. Translated, it gives CASSALVGYEQYF.